These 11 T cell receptor beta chains came from one sample sequenced in a study of Ad26.COV2.S vaccination and SARS-CoV-2 variants. Treatment indicated: 15 to 20 received Ad26.COV2.S at low or high dose, single or two shots; a few received placebo; per-sample allocation not given. The investigators took samples on day 63 after the first vaccine or placebo injection. Measured with immunoSEQ multiplex PCR; TCRdb has only the in-frame clones, and not every one. Here the sample spans 400,000 to 450,000 clones, 75% to 95% being singletons. The sample here was peripheral blood, taken in a trial of Ad26.COV2.S vaccine versus placebo. These TCRs come from a person between 18 and 65 years old who received the Ad26.COV2.S COVID-19 vaccine or a placebo.

V is TRBV10-3 and J is TRBJ2-5; the match to TRBD2 covers 7 bases. Looked up from germline, CDR1 is ENHRY and CDR2 is SYGVKD. V was clipped by 11 bases and J by 3 bases; unmatched bases: 12. The CDR3 consists of 14 residues. This chain's CDR3 is CASGASGFKETQYF. DNA for the CDR3: TGTGCCTCCGGGGCTAGCGGTTTTAAAGAGACCCAGTACTTC.

The chain joins TRBV6-4 to TRBJ2-3; no clear D. In germline, CDR1 is MRHNA, CDR2 SNTAGT. Between the trimmed V and J ends, which lost 3 bases and 4 bases, there was a span of 11 bases. There are 14 residues in the CDR3. The CDR3 DNA sequence: TGTGCCAGCAGTGAAGGAAGTGGCGCAGATACGCAGTATTTT. This gives the protein CASSEGSGADTQYF.

The rearrangement joins TRBV6-1 to TRBJ2-1; 10 nucleotides line up with TRBD2. With 4 bases clipped from V and 1 base from J, the junction kept 4 bases outside the gene matches. CDR1 and CDR2 (germline): MNHNS, SASEGT. CDR3 length: 16 residues. The CDR3 nucleotides read TGTGCCAGCAGTGCAGGTAGCGGGAGGTCCTACAATGAGCAGTTCTTC. Translating gives CASSAGSGRSYNEQFF.

V is TRBV7-6 and J is TRBJ2-1, with a tentative D call TRBD2 (5 bases). Trimming removed 4 bases from V and 7 bases from J, with 14 bases in between. The CDR3 totals 14 residues. The V gene's germline CDR1 is SGHVS and CDR2 FNYEAQ. CDR3 sequence reads: CASSSDTGGNEQFF. CDR3 DNA sequence: TGTGCCAGCAGCTCTGATACTGGAGGAAATGAGCAGTTCTTC.

The chain has TRBV21-1 and TRBJ2-7; the table calls TRBD2, which could not be checked here. TRBV21-1 is a documented pseudogene. CDR3 length: 18 amino acids. CDR3 residues: CASSKVVSGRMDSYEQYF. The CDR3 bases are TGTGCCAGCAGCAAAGTAGTTAGCGGGAGGATGGACTCCTACGAGCAGTACTTC.

This clone was counted between two and nine times. The chain employs TRBV11-3 and TRBJ1-2, with a weak D call TRBD1 (5 bases). Trimming removed 1 base from V and 5 bases from J, with 8 bases in between. Germline V gene sequence: CDR1 SGHNT, CDR2 YENEEA. CDR3 length: 13 residues. In DNA form, the CDR3 reads TGTGCCAGCAGCTTAGGCCAGGGTTATGGCTACACCTTC. Amino acids: CASSLGQGYGYTF.

CDR3: CATSRAAQGMETQYF. The CDR3 nucleotides read TGTGCCACCAGCCGGGCAGCACAGGGTATGGAGACCCAGTACTTC. This rearrangement joins TRBV6-2 or TRBV6-3 to TRBJ2-5; tentatively, D is TRBD1 (6 bases). V dropped 10 bases and J dropped 5 bases, with 23 bases sitting between them. The CDR3 covers 15 residues. The germline V gene has CDR1 MNHEY and CDR2 SVGEGT.

The rearrangement joins TRBV21-1 to TRBJ1-2; TRBD1, as called in the table, went unchecked against the DNA. TRBV21-1 represents a pseudogene. The CDR3 spans 13 residues. CDR3: CASTQTGFYGYTF. The CDR3 nucleotides read TGTGCCAGCACCCAGACAGGTTTTTATGGCTACACCTTC.

V usage is TRBV18 and J usage is TRBJ1-1; 7 positions match TRBD1. CDR1 KGHSH and CDR2 LQKENI come from the germline V gene. The ends lost 3 bases at V and 3 bases at J; junction bases unmatched: 4. CDR3 length: 14 residues. The CDR3 region is CASSPRDRYTEAFF. The CDR3 nucleotides read TGTGCCAGCTCACCCCGGGACAGATACACTGAAGCTTTCTTT.

The rearrangement links TRBV9 to TRBJ2-7; 11 nucleotides agree with TRBD2. The CDR3 covers 14 residues. Germline V CDR1 and CDR2: SGDLS, YYNGEE. V gave up 2 bases and J gave up 6 bases; unmatched junction bases: 4. The CDR3 sequence is CASSVLAGGSEQYF. DNA of the CDR3: TGTGCCAGCAGCGTCTTAGCGGGAGGGTCCGAGCAGTACTTC.

The rearrangement links TRBV11-2 to TRBJ2-1; 8 nucleotides match TRBD1. V lost 4 bases, J lost 7 bases, and 15 bases stayed unmatched. This CDR3 region has 17 residues. The germline V gene encodes CDR1 SGHAT and CDR2 FQNNGV. CDR3 sequence (DNA): TGTGCCAGCAGCTCACACACGACAGGGGCTTTGAAAAATGAGCAGTTCTTC. It translates to CASSSHTTGALKNEQFF.